The present entry profiles one T cell receptor beta chain with its context. Cohort assignment relied on participant-reported clinical history. What the recovered Cohort 3 donors had was two negative PCRs, clearance, or symptom resolution. This record belongs to a study of blood T cell repertoires in COVID-19. About the research overall: Samples representing acute and convalescent COVID-19 were sourced from the United States, Italy and Spain.

Assay used: immunoSEQ multiplex PCR; TCRdb lists only in-frame clones, some missing. The sample holds hundreds of thousands of clones, around nine tenths seen once. V lost 6 bases, J lost 2 bases, and 14 bases lay in between. In germline, CDR1 is MDHEN, CDR2 SYDVKM. This CDR3 has 14 residues. The TCR originated in a woman aged 35 to 49 who had recovered from COVID-19. This sequence joins TRBV28 and TRBJ2-7; D gene uncertain. Sequencing was done on a sample of PBMCs or T cells enriched from blood (not recorded which). The CDR3 nucleotides read TGTGCCAGCAGCTCCGGTCCCAACCCCTACGAGCAGTACTTC. This codes for CASSSGPNPYEQYF.